This T cell receptor (beta chain) derives from a study of blood T cell repertoires in COVID-19. Sequencing was performed with immunoSEQ multiplex PCR; in TCRdb, only in-frame clones are kept and a portion is missing. The profile shows about 200,000 clones, approximately 81% of them singletons. V was trimmed by 6 bases and J by 5 bases, leaving 13 bases between them. Germline V gene lookup returns CDR1 MDHEN and CDR2 SYDVKM. The CDR3 is 13 amino acids. The sequenced sample consisted of peripheral blood. The clonotype originates from an elderly woman with acute or convalescent COVID-19. This sequence joins TRBV28 and TRBJ1-2, with D possibly matching TRBD1 (6 bases). The CDR3 DNA sequence: TGTGCCAGCAGCATCGGACAGCATTATGGCTACACCTTC. Amino acid sequence: CASSIGQHYGYTF.